These 32 T cell receptor beta chains came from one sample sequenced in a study of Ad26.COV2.S vaccination and SARS-CoV-2 variants. Here immunoSEQ multiplex PCR was the method, and the copy in TCRdb shows in-frame clones only, minus some. The table lists about 350,000 clones, 75% to 90% of them singletons, with around 10% in the top ten. Treatment defined: over 15 received Ad26.COV2.S at low or high dose, single or two shots; about 5 received placebo; per-sample allocation not given. All samples were drawn on day 63, counting from the first vaccine or placebo injection. Sequenced here: peripheral blood, sampled in a trial of Ad26.COV2.S vaccine versus placebo. The receptors derive from a person aged 18 to 59 who received the Ad26.COV2.S COVID-19 vaccine or a placebo.

This clone was counted a single time. One end of the junction does not line up with germline, which may come from a read error. V gene TRBV7-7 combines with J gene TRBJ2-7; 8 nucleotides agree with TRBD1. CDR3 length equals 13 residues. Germline-derived CDR1 and CDR2 are SSHAT and FNYEAQ (reference sequence). CDR3 sequence: CASSADRGHEQYF. In DNA, the CDR3 is TGTGCTAGCAGCGCCGACAGGGGACACGAGCAGTACTTC.

J is TRBJ1-2 and V is TRBV6-5; 11 bases align to TRBD1. The CDR3 contains 15 residues. J was trimmed by 2 bases and V by 6 bases; bases with no gene match: 5. In germline, CDR1 is MNHEY, CDR2 SVGAGI. CDR3 bases: TGTGCCAGCAGCCCCGGACAGGGGGCGAACTATGGCTACACCTTC. It codes for CASSPGQGANYGYTF.

CDR3 nucleotides: TGTGCCAGCAGTGTGAGCGCCCTGAGCTCCTACAATGAGCAGTTCTTC. Amino acid sequence: CASSVSALSSYNEQFF. The rearrangement joins TRBV5-6 to TRBJ2-1; no clear D gene. Germline values: CDR1 SGHDT, CDR2 YYEEEE. V was pared by 5 bases and J by 0 bases, with 15 bases between. The CDR3 consists of 16 residues.

Turning to this clone: Other DNA sequences in the sample encode the same CDR3. The V gene is TRBV12-3 or TRBV12-4, the J gene TRBJ2-2; weak D call: TRBD2 (5 bases). There are 13 residues in the CDR3. The V and J ends lost 1 base and 5 bases respectively, with 5 bases between them. This CDR3 is CASSLGGTGELFF. The CDR3 bases are TGTGCCAGCAGTTTAGGCGGGACCGGGGAGCTGTTTTTT.

The chain is built from TRBV28 and TRBJ1-1; D not resolved. Germline V gene data show CDR1 as MDHEN and CDR2 as SYDVKM. Trimming removed 10 bases from V and 2 bases from J, with 8 bases in between. This CDR3 is built from 11 residues. The CDR3 sequence is CATRGNTEAFF. The CDR3, as DNA: TGTGCCACACGGGGTAACACTGAAGCTTTCTTT.

This clone appeared a single time. The chain has TRBV7-9 and TRBJ1-2; D remains unclear. Trimming took 1 base from V and 8 from J, leaving 14 bases between them. This CDR3 region has 14 residues. The V gene's germline CDR1 is SEHNR and CDR2 FQNEAQ (reference sequence). CDR3 in amino acids: CASSLDWGSSGYTF. CDR3 coding DNA: TGTGCCAGCAGCTTAGATTGGGGATCGAGCGGCTACACCTTC.

The chain carries TRBV23-1 and TRBJ2-5; no reliable D call. TRBV23-1 is treated as an ORF (open reading frame) with a function not yet certain. This CDR3 has 16 residues. V was clipped by 6 bases and J by 5 bases, with 22 bases between them. The CDR3 DNA reads TGCGCCAGCAGGGGGTTTCTGGACGGCTGCCGGGAGACCCAGTACTTC. Protein sequence: CASRGFLDGCRETQYF.

This sequence joins TRBV28 and TRBJ1-1, with 7 bases aligning to TRBD1. V dropped 5 bases and J dropped 1; count of bases not matched to a gene: 7. The CDR3 length is 15 residues. Per germline, CDR1 MDHEN and CDR2 SYDVKM. Here the CDR3 DNA reads TGTGCCAGCAGTCCCTGGACAGGAGAGAACACTGAAGCTTTCTTT. Residues: CASSPWTGENTEAFF.

CDR3 nucleotide sequence: TGTGCCAGTAGTATCTCGCGGGGGGGGTCCTACAATGAGCAGTTCTTC. It translates to CASSISRGGSYNEQFF. This rearrangement joins TRBV19 to TRBJ2-1; 9 nucleotides match TRBD2. Germline lookup yields CDR1 LNHDA and CDR2 SQIVND (reference sequence). Losses at the gene ends were 3 bases for V and 1 base for J; bases not matched to a gene: 4. The CDR3 loop spans 16 amino acids.

The V gene is TRBV10-3, the J gene TRBJ1-1; 7 nucleotides line up with TRBD1. With 11 bases clipped from V and 3 bases from J, the junction kept 6 bases outside the gene matches. The CDR3 spans 12 residues. CDR1 and CDR2 (germline): ENHRY, SYGVKD. The CDR3 sequence is CAARDRDTEAFF. The CDR3 coding sequence is TGTGCCGCCCGGGACAGAGACACTGAAGCTTTCTTT.

Note on this clone: Other DNA sequences in this specimen translate into the identical CDR3. The chain is built from TRBV27 and TRBJ2-1, with a possible D match to TRBD1 (5 bases). V dropped 4 bases and J dropped 0 bases, with 10 bases sitting between them. The CDR3 loop spans 15 amino acids. Looked up from germline, CDR1 is MNHEY and CDR2 is SMNVEV (reference sequence). CDR3 DNA sequence: TGTGCCAGCAGTTCAAGACAGAGCTCCTACAATGAGCAGTTCTTC. It encodes CASSSRQSSYNEQFF.

This sequence joins TRBV29-1 and TRBJ2-5; D is uncertain. Germline V lookup: CDR1 SQVTM, CDR2 ANQGSEA. The germline V and J ends were trimmed by 7 bases and 5 bases, with 8 bases remaining between them. CDR3 length equals 10 residues. The CDR3 nucleotides are TGCAGCGCGTTTGAGGAGACCCAGTACTTC. Protein product: CSAFEETQYF.

This clone was seen a handful of times. V gene TRBV18 combines with J gene TRBJ1-5; unclear D gene. Germline CDR1 and CDR2: KGHSH and LQKENI. This CDR3 spans 13 amino acids. V lost 5 bases to trimming and J lost 3 bases, with 8 bases between them. The CDR3 DNA reads TGTGCCAGCTCATCTTCGAACAATCAGCCCCAGCATTTT. It codes for CASSSSNNQPQHF.

This chain connects TRBV28 to TRBJ1-1; D perhaps matches TRBD1 (5 bases). This CDR3 contains 11 residues. Germline V gives CDR1 MDHEN, CDR2 SYDVKM. The ends were cut back, 5 bases at V and 8 bases at J, with 9 bases in the middle. The DNA of the CDR3 is TGTGCCAGCAGTGTCGGGACCGAAGCTTTCTTT. It translates to CASSVGTEAFF.

This clone was detected once. This chain uses TRBV7-3 with TRBJ2-1; D ambiguous. This CDR3 is 13 amino acids long. The V gene's germline CDR1 is SGHTA and CDR2 FQGTGA. The ends were cut back, 5 bases at V and 9 bases at J, with 14 bases in the middle. CDR3 sequence: CASSRPIPGEQFF. The CDR3 DNA sequence: TGTGCCAGCAGCAGACCCATTCCGGGTGAGCAGTTCTTC.

This sequence joins TRBV2 and TRBJ2-6; perhaps TRBD1 as D (8 bases). Per the germline V gene, CDR1 is SNHLY and CDR2 is FYNNEI. This CDR3 region has 16 residues. V dropped 7 bases and J dropped 0 bases, with 13 bases sitting between them. CDR3 sequence: CASTYRGGSGANVLTF. CDR3 DNA sequence: TGTGCCAGCACCTACAGGGGGGGCTCTGGGGCCAACGTCCTGACTTTC.

This sequence joins TRBV5-1 and TRBJ1-6; 8 nucleotides agree with TRBD1. V gave up 0 bases and J gave up 7 bases; unmatched junction bases: 6. The CDR3 runs to 16 residues. Germline V CDR1 and CDR2: SGHRS, YFSETQ. CDR3 bases: TGCGCCAGCAGCTTGGCCCAGGGGGCGCGGAATTCACCCCTCCACTTT. This codes for CASSLAQGARNSPLHF.

This clone was seen just once. This sequence joins TRBV7-9 and TRBJ1-1, with D unclear. V was cut by 0 bases and J by 6 bases, with 2 bases left in between. Per the germline V gene, CDR1 is SEHNR and CDR2 is FQNEAQ (reference sequence). The CDR3 has 11 amino acids. The CDR3 region is CASSLAPEAFF. The CDR3 nucleotides are TGTGCCAGCAGCTTAGCGCCTGAAGCTTTCTTT.

This clone appeared a single time. This sequence joins TRBV5-6 and TRBJ2-2, with a tentative D call TRBD2 (5 bases). Germline lookup yields CDR1 SGHDT and CDR2 YYEEEE. The CDR3 has 14 residues. V lost 1 base and J lost 4, with 8 bases in between. The DNA of the CDR3 is TGTGCCAGCAGCTTGCCGGGAAGCACCGGGGAGCTGTTTTTT. Translating gives CASSLPGSTGELFF. Full variable domain (remainder filled in from reference TRBV5-6 and TRBJ2-2): DAGVTQSPTHLIKTRGQQVTLRCSPKSGHDTVSWYQQALGQGPQFIFQYYEEEERQRGNFPDRFSGHQFPNYSSELNVNALLLGDSALYLCASSLPGSTGELFFGEGSRLTVL.

This clone was seen only a few times. The same CDR3 is also encoded by other DNA sequences in this sample. This rearrangement joins TRBV3-1 (or the pseudogene TRBV3-2) to TRBJ2-2; D might be TRBD2 (5 bases). V shed 2 bases and J shed 0 bases, with 7 bases lying between them. Germline lookup yields CDR1 LGHDT and CDR2 YNNKEL (reference sequence). The CDR3 contains 15 residues. The CDR3 protein is CASSQIGANTGELFF. Here the CDR3 DNA reads TGTGCCAGCAGCCAAATCGGGGCGAACACCGGGGAGCTGTTTTTT.

The V gene is TRBV7-9, the J gene TRBJ2-4; 9 positions agree with TRBD2. Trimming removed 1 base from V and 5 bases from J; junction bases left unmatched: 6. Germline CDR1 is SEHNR and CDR2 is FQNEAQ (reference sequence). CDR3 length equals 16 residues. The DNA of the CDR3 is TGTGCCAGCAGCTTAGTAGCTAGCGGGAAGCAAAACATTCAGTACTTC. Protein sequence: CASSLVASGKQNIQYF.

The V call is TRBV4-2, the J call TRBJ2-2, with D perhaps TRBD1 (6 bases). Germline V gene data show CDR1 as LGHNA and CDR2 as YNFKEQ. This CDR3 is 18 amino acids long. V lost 0 bases and J 2 bases, leaving 16 bases between the germline ends. The CDR3 DNA is TGTGCCAGCAGCCAAGAGGGAATGGACAGCGATAACACCGGGGAGCTGTTTTTT. Encoded protein: CASSQEGMDSDNTGELFF.

V is TRBV6-2 or TRBV6-3 and J is TRBJ2-1; 7 bases line up with TRBD2. The CDR3 is 14 residues long. V dropped 6 bases and J dropped 6; count of bases not matched to a gene: 8. Germline V lookup: CDR1 MNHEY, CDR2 SVGEGT. The CDR3 sequence is CASRPSGRGNEQFF. DNA of the CDR3: TGTGCCAGCAGACCTAGCGGAAGGGGCAATGAGCAGTTCTTC.

V usage is TRBV7-9 and J usage is TRBJ2-2; D is unresolved. This CDR3 contains 12 residues. V was clipped by 5 bases and J by 7 bases, with 8 bases between them. Looked up from germline, CDR1 is SEHNR and CDR2 is FQNEAQ (reference sequence). CDR3 loop: CASSKHVGELFF. The DNA of the CDR3 is TGTGCCAGCAGCAAACATGTCGGGGAGCTGTTTTTT. The full variable domain, rest sourced from reference TRBV7-9 and TRBJ2-2, is DTGVSQNPRHKITKRGQNVTFRCDPISEHNRLYWYRQTLGQGPEFLTYFQNEAQLEKSRLLSDRFSAERPKGSFSTLEIQRTEQGDSAMYLCASSKHVGELFFGEGSRLTVL.

V is TRBV28 and J is TRBJ1-4, with D unresolved. Germline CDR1 MDHEN, CDR2 SYDVKM. Trimming took off 5 bases at V and 1 base at J, with 11 bases between the two ends. This CDR3 region has 15 residues. The CDR3 sequence: CASSLGRRTNEKLFF. CDR3 DNA: TGTGCCAGCAGTCTGGGGAGGAGAACTAATGAAAAACTGTTTTTT.

This chain joins TRBV7-2 and TRBJ1-2, with D possibly matching TRBD1 (6 bases). The V end was cut by 5 bases, the J end by 2 bases, with 12 bases between. The CDR3 is made up of 14 amino acids. Germline CDR1 SGHTA, CDR2 FQGNSA. DNA of the CDR3: TGTGCCAGCAGCCCCGAAACAGGGAACTATGGCTACACCTTC. As protein: CASSPETGNYGYTF.

The genes are TRBV19 and TRBJ1-2, with D possibly matching TRBD1 (6 bases). Trimming stripped 5 bases from V and 10 bases from J, with 17 bases between. This CDR3 comprises 13 residues. CDR1 is LNHDA and CDR2 is SQIVND in the germline V gene (reference sequence). As DNA, the CDR3 is TGTGCCAGTAGTGTACTACAGGGATTCTTCTACACCTTC. This gives the protein CASSVLQGFFYTF.

The rearrangement uses TRBV7-2 and TRBJ1-4, with 7 bases aligning to TRBD1. CDR1 and CDR2 from the germline V gene are SGHTA and FQGNSA. With V trimmed by 6 bases and J by 8 bases, 9 bases remained unmatched. The CDR3 has 14 residues. Here the CDR3 reads CASRSTGDREKLFF. The CDR3 DNA is TGTGCCAGCAGATCCACAGGGGATCGGGAAAAACTGTTTTTT. Filled out from reference TRBV7-2 and TRBJ1-4, the complete variable domain reads GAGVSQSPSNKVTEKGKDVELRCDPISGHTALYWYRQSLGQGLEFLIYFQGNSAPDKSGLPSDRFSAERTGGSVSTLTIQRTQQEDSAVYLCASRSTGDREKLFFGSGTQLSVL.

The rearrangement joins TRBV19 to TRBJ1-1; D might be TRBD1 (6 bases). Per the germline V gene, CDR1 is LNHDA and CDR2 is SQIVND (reference sequence). V was cut by 3 bases and J by 2 bases, with 13 bases left in between. The CDR3 spans 15 residues. CDR3: CASSMRGALNTEAFF. The DNA of the CDR3 is TGTGCCAGTAGTATGAGGGGGGCGCTTAACACTGAAGCTTTCTTT. The variable domain in full, completed from reference TRBV19 and TRBJ1-1, reads DGGITQSPKYLFRKEGQNVTLSCEQNLNHDAMYWYRQDPGQGLRLIYYSQIVNDFQKGDIAEGYSVSREKKESFPLTVTSAQKNPTAFYLCASSMRGALNTEAFFGQGTRLTVV.

The chain carries TRBV5-6 and TRBJ2-1; maybe TRBD1 (6 bases). V was pared by 4 bases and J by 6 bases, with 14 bases between. The CDR3 runs to 14 residues. CDR1 and CDR2 (germline): SGHDT, YYEEEE. Here the CDR3 reads CASSEGGGRNEQFF. The CDR3 region has the DNA TGTGCCAGCAGCGAGGGTGGGGGCCGCAATGAGCAGTTCTTC.

The rearrangement joins TRBV19 to TRBJ1-1, with 7 bases that match TRBD1. This CDR3 spans 15 amino acids. CDR1 is LNHDA, CDR2 SQIVND, per germline (reference sequence). Unmatched junction bases numbered 7, after V lost 5 bases and J lost 1 base. CDR3 in amino acids: CASSYTDRPNTEAFF. DNA for the CDR3: TGTGCCAGTAGTTATACGGACAGGCCGAACACTGAAGCTTTCTTT.

This chain uses TRBV4-1 with TRBJ1-1, with 9 positions matching TRBD1. The CDR3 covers 18 residues. Germline V gene data show CDR1 as MGHRA and CDR2 as YSYEKL. V lost 0 bases and J lost 0; bases outside the gene matches: 8. The CDR3 nucleotides are TGCGCCAGCAGCCAAGATAGGGACAGGGCTAAAATGAACACTGAAGCTTTCTTT. Its translation: CASSQDRDRAKMNTEAFF.